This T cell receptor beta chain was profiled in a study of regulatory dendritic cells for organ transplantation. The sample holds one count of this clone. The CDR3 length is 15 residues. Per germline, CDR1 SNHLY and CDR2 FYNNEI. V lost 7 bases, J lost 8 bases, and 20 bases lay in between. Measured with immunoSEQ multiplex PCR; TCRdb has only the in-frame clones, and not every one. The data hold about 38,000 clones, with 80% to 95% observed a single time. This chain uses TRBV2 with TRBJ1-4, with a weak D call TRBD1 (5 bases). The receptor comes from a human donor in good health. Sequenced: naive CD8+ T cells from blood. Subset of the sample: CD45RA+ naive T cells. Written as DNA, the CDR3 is TGTGCCAGCACCCTCACGGGGGGGGTTTTCGAAAAACTGTTTTTT. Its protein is CASTLTGGVFEKLFF.